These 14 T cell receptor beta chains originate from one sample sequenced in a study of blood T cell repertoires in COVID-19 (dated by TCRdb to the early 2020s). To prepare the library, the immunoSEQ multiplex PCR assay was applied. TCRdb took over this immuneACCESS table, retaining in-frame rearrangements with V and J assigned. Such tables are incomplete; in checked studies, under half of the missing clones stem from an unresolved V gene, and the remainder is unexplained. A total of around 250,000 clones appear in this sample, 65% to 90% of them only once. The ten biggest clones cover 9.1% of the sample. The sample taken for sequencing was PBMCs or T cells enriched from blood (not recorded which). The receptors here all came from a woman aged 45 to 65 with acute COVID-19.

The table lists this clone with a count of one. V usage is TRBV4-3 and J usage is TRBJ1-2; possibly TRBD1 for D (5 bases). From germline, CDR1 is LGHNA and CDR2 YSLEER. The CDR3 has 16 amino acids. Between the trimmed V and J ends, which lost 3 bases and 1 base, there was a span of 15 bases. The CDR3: CASSQGGDVRNYGYTF. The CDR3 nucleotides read TGCGCCAGCAGCCAGGGGGGGGACGTCCGTAACTATGGCTACACCTTC.

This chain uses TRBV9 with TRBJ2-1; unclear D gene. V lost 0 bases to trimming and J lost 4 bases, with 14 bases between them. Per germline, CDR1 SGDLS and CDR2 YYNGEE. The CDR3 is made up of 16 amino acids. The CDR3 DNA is TGTGCCAGCAGCGTAGGGTTCCGGGTGGAGTACAATGAGCAGTTCTTC. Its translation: CASSVGFRVEYNEQFF.

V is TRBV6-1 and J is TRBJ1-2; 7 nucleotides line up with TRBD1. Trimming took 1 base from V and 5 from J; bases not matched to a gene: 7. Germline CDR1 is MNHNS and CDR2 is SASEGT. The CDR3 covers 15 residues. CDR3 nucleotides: TGTGCCAGCAGTGAAGTCACAGGGGCTTCATATGGCTACACCTTC. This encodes CASSEVTGASYGYTF.

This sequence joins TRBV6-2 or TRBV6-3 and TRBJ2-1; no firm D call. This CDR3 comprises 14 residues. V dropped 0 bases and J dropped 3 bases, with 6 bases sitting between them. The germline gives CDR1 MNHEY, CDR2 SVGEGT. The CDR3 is CASSYSIYYNEQFF. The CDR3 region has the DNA TGTGCCAGCAGTTACTCTATCTACTACAATGAGCAGTTCTTC.

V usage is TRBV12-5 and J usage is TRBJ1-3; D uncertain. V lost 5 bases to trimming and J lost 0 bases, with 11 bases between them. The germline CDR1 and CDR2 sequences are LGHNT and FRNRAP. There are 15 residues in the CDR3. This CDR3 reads CASGLLHSSGNTIYF. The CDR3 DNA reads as TGTGCTAGTGGTCTCCTCCATAGCTCTGGAAACACCATATATTTT.

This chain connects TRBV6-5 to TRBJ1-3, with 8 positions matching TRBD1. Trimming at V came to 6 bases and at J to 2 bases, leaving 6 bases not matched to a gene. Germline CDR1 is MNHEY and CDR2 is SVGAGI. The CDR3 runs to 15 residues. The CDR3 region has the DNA TGTGCCAGCAGCCCGGACAGGGATCCTGGAAACACCATATATTTT. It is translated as CASSPDRDPGNTIYF.

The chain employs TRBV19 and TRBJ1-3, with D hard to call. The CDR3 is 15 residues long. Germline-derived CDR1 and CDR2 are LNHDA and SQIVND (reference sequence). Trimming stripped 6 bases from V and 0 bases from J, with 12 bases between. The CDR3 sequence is CASSLYFRSGNTIYF. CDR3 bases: TGTGCCAGTAGCCTTTATTTTCGCTCTGGAAACACCATATATTTT. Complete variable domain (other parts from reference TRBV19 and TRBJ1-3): DGGITQSPKYLFRKEGQNVTLSCEQNLNHDAMYWYRQDPGQGLRLIYYSQIVNDFQKGDIAEGYSVSREKKESFPLTVTSAQKNPTAFYLCASSLYFRSGNTIYFGEGSWLTVV.

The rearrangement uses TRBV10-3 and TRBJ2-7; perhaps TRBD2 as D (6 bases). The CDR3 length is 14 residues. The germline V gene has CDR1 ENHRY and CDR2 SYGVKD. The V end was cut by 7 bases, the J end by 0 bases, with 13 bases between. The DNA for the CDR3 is TGTGCCATCAAACCAGGGCGGGACTCCTACGAGCAGTACTTC. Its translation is CAIKPGRDSYEQYF.

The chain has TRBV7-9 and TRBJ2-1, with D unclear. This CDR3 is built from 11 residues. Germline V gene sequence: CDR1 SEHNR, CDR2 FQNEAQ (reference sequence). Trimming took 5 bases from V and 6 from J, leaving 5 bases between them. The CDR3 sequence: CASSPINEQFF. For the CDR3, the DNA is TGTGCCAGCAGCCCCATCAATGAGCAGTTCTTC.

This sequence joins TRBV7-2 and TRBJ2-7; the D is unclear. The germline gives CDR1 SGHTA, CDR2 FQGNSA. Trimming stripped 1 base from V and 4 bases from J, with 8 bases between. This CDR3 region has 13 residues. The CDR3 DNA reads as TGTGCCAGCAGCTTAGTCTCTAATTACGAGCAGTACTTC. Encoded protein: CASSLVSNYEQYF.

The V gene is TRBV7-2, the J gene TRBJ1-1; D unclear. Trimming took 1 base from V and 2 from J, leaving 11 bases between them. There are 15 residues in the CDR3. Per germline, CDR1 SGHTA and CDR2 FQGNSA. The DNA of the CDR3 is TGTGCCAGCAGCTTAGGGCGAGGGCTTAACACTGAAGCTTTCTTT. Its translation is CASSLGRGLNTEAFF.

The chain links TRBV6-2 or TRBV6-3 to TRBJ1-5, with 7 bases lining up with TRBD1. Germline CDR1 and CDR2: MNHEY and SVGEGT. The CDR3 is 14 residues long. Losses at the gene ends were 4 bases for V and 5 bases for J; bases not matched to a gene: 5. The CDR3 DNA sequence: TGTGCCAGCAGTTGGGGCAGGGGGTATCAGCCCCAGCATTTT. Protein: CASSWGRGYQPQHF.

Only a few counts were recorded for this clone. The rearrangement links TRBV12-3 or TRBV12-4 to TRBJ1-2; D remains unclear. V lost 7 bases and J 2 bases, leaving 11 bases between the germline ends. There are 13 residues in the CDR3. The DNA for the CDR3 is TGTGCCAGCACCGAGACAAAGAACTATGGCTACACCTTC. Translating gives CASTETKNYGYTF.

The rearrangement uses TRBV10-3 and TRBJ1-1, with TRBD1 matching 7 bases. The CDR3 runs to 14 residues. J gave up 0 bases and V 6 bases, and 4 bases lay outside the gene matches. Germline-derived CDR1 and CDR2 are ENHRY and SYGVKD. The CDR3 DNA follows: TGTGCCATCAGGCAGGGGGTTTTGAACACTGAAGCTTTCTTT. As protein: CAIRQGVLNTEAFF.